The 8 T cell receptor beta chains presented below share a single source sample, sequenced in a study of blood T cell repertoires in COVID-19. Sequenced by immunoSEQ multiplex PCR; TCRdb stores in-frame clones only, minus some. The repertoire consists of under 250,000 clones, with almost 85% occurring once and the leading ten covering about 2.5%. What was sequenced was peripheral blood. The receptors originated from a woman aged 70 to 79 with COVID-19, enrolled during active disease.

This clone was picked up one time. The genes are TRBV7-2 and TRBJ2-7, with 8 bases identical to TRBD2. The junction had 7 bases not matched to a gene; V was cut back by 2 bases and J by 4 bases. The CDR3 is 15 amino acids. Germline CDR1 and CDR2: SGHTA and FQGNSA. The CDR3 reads CASSLRREVIYEQYF. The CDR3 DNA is TGTGCCAGCAGCTTACGGCGGGAGGTGATATACGAGCAGTACTTC. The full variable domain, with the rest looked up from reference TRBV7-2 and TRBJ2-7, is GAGVSQSPSNKVTEKGKDVELRCDPISGHTALYWYRQSLGQGLEFLIYFQGNSAPDKSGLPSDRFSAERTGGSVSTLTIQRTQQEDSAVYLCASSLRREVIYEQYFGPGTRLTVT.

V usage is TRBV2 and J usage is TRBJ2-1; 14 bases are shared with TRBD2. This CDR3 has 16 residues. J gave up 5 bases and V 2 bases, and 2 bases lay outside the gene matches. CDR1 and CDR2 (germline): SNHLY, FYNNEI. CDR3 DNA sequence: TGTGCCAGCAGTGAATTGGGACTAGCGGGAGACAATGAGCAGTTCTTC. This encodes CASSELGLAGDNEQFF.

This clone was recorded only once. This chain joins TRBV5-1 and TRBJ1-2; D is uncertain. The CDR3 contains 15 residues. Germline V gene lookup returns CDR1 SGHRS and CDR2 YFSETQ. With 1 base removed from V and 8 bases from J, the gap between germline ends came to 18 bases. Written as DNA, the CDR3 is TGCGCCAGCAGCTTGCAAAGCTTAAGTACGGAGGGCTACACCTTC. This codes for CASSLQSLSTEGYTF.

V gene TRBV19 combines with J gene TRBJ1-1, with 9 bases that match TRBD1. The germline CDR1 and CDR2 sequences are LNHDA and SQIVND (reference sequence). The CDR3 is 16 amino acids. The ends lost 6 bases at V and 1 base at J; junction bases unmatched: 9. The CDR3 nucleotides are TGTGCCAGTAGCCCAGGGGGACAGGGCGGGAACACTGAAGCTTTCTTT. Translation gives CASSPGGQGGNTEAFF.

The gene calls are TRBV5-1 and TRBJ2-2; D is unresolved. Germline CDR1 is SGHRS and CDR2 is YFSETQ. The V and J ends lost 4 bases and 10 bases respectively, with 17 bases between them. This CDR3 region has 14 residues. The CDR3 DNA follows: TGCGCCAGCAGCACGGAAGTCAGGCCAGCGGAGCTGTTTTTT. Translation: CASSTEVRPAELFF.

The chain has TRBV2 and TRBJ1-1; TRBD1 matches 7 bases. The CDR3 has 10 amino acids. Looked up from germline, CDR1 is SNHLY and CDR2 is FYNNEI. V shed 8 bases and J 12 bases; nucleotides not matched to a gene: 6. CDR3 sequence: CASRQGYSFF. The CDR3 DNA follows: TGTGCCAGCCGACAGGGTTATTCTTTCTTT.

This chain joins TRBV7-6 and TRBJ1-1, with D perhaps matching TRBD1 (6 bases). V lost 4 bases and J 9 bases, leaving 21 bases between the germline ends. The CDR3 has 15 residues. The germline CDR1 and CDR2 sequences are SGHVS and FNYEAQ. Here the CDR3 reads CASSSNRDRVIQAFF. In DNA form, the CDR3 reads TGTGCCAGCAGCTCCAACAGGGACCGGGTTATACAAGCTTTCTTT.

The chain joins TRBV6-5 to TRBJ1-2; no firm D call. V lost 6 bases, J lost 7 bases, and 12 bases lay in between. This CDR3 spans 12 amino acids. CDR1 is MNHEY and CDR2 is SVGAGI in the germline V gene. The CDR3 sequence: CASREASIGYTF. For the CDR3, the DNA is TGTGCCAGCAGAGAGGCGTCAATTGGCTACACCTTC.